The T cell receptor (beta chain) described here comes from a study of regulatory T cells in long-lasting Graves disease. This clonotype was counted between two and nine times. The CDR3 has 13 amino acids. V lost 2 bases and J 10 bases, leaving 11 bases between the germline ends. CDR1 and CDR2 (germline): MNHEY, SVGEGT. This sample's time point: newly diagnosed GD, antithyroid drugs for less than 3 months. Extracted RNA from PBMCs served as the source of the TCR library. Library construction for TCR beta used iRepertoire HTBI primers and Arm-PCR of CDR3 regions. In TCRdb, the multiplex PCR reads were re-called with MiXCR into one record per CDR3 protein. The sample records approximately 400,000 distinct CDR3 sequences, about 16% being singletons. These same records also appear under a second study, on T cells in Graves' hyperthyroidism and ophthalmopathy.

The source of this sequence is a woman aged 25-40 years with Graves disease. The sequenced sample was peripheral blood mononuclear cells (PBMCs), obtained at new diagnosis, from a patient treated with antithyroid drugs. The V and J genes are TRBV6-2 or TRBV6-3 and TRBJ1-4; D is perhaps TRBD1 (5 bases). The CDR3 nucleotides read TGTGCCAGCAGTTACGGTCAGGGTCGAAAACTGTTTTTT. Translation: CASSYGQGRKLFF.